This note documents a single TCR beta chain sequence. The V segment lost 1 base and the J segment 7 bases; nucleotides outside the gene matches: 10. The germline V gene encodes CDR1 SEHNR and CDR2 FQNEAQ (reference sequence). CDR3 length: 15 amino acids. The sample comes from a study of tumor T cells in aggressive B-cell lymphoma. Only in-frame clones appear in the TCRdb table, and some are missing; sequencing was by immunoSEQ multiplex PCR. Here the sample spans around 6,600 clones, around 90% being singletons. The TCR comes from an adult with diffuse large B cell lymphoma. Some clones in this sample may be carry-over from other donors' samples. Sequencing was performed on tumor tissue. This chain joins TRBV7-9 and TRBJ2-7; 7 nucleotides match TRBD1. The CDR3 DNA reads TGTGCCAGCAGCTTAGTACTGCAGGGGGAGCGGGAGCAGTACTTC. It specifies CASSLVLQGEREQYF.